This TCR beta chain is drawn from a study of blood T cell repertoires in COVID-19 (TCRdb year 2020). The study in broad terms: The collaborator samples originated in the United States, Italy and Spain and spanned the acute and convalescent phases of COVID-19. The samples were drawn from two sources: the first 160 participants of the ongoing ImmuneRACE study, and fewer than 1,500 subjects contributed by 6 global collaborators. Subjects who had been exposed to COVID-19, were actively infected with it, or had recovered from it provided the deeply sampled blood TCRbeta repertoires that made up the dataset. The prospective study material was composed of cDNA or gDNA derived from T cells, B-cell-depleted T cells, or PBMCs. The repertoires were made available in a free public database intended to serve as a resource for research on the immune response to SARS-CoV-2. Where available, HLA class I and class II types were taken from metadata supplied by the sample provider and were not determined by assay-based typing. Nearly every sample came with metadata listing a de-identified subject ID, COVID-19 status, age in years and sex.

Results and caveats for the whole study, not just this receptor: The amount of clinical and demographic metadata varied by source and participant and was provided uncurated.

Participants in the prospective study were aged about 18 to 95 years, lived in 24 United States geographic areas, and enrolled through a virtual design. Cohort assignment in the prospective study relied on participant-reported clinical history from a screening survey and a study questionnaire. For ImmuneRACE Cohort 3, a participant was defined as recovered based on two consecutive negative NP/OP PCR tests, clearance by a healthcare professional, or resolution of symptoms. In the prospective study, mobile phlebotomists collected whole blood, serum and a nasopharyngeal or oropharyngeal swab from each participant. Prospective study participants could optionally give additional blood draws and questionnaires over a roughly 2-month period. Before DNA extraction, prospective study blood samples were shipped either frozen or at room temperature. TCRbeta CDR3 regions were amplified from genomic DNA using the immunoSEQ Assay, a bias-controlled multiplex PCR. As for how the authors treated the data: Nucleated cell counts per sample were estimated from amplification of reference gene primers within the assay. To quantify the absolute abundance of each unique TCRbeta CDR3 rearrangement, sequence reads were collapsed and filtered. Productive Simpson clonality was computed per sample as the square root of Simpson's diversity index over productive rearrangements. This is the immuneACCESS table as TCRdb keeps it, with only in-frame sequences that have V and J called. A part of the clones is gone; compared with another copy, unresolved V genes explain less than half, and the rest is unexplained. The DNA gave D and trimming, while V, J and clone size come from that table. Present in this sample are some 70,000 clones, roughly 91% of which were seen just once. The biggest ten clones account for around a tenth of the sample.

The cysteine opens and the phenylalanine closes a CDR3 of 13 amino acids. Kept here is only the CDR3 DNA, which spans 39 bases and is read in frame from base 1. CDR1 LGHDT and CDR2 YNNKEL are derived from the germline V gene (reference sequence). Trimming takes 4 bases from V and 1 base from J, and the germline ends sit 7 bases apart. On this clone itself: Its antigen remains unidentified. No much larger clone is present one base from it, and per-base qualities are unavailable.

The TCR comes from a woman aged 40 to 50 who had recovered from COVID-19. The sequenced sample consisted of PBMCs or T cells enriched from blood (not recorded which). The rearrangement combines TRBV3-1 (or the pseudogene TRBV3-2) with TRBJ2-5; a confident D gene designation cannot be given. The bases read TGTGCCAGCAGCCGCGGCTCCCAAGAGACCCAGTACTTC. Its translation reads: CASSRGSQETQYF.